This TCR beta chain was observed in a study of blood T cell repertoires in COVID-19. Across the whole study: Nucleic acid was either cDNA or gDNA, and it came from T cells, B-cell-depleted T cells, or PBMCs.

The CDR3 length is 15 residues. The germline V gene encodes CDR1 MNHEY and CDR2 SVGAGI. V was cut by 2 bases and J by 5 bases, with 15 bases left in between. Measured with immunoSEQ multiplex PCR; TCRdb has only the in-frame clones, and not every one. Here the sample spans about 150,000 clones, around four fifths being singletons. The TCR comes from a woman aged 80 or over with COVID-19, enrolled during active disease. The specimen was peripheral blood. This rearrangement joins TRBV6-5 to TRBJ1-2, with TRBD1 as a possible D gene (6 bases). CDR3 protein: CASSYRLGRGYGYTF. The CDR3 DNA follows: TGTGCCAGCAGTTACCGGCTGGGAAGGGGGTATGGCTACACCTTC.